Below are 22 T cell receptor beta chains sequenced from a single sample in a study of T-cell reconstitution after alpha-beta-depleted transplantation in children. Library preparation (for TCRbeta) was performed with unique molecular identifiers. Each CDR3 protein gets one entry after TCRdb re-called the PCR reads with MiXCR. The data hold 600,000 to 800,000 distinct CDR3 sequences, with less than 15% observed a single time. The sequences come from PBMCs, collected before TCRalphabeta/CD19-depleted stem cell transplant. The receptor set was obtained from a girl between 2 and 10 years old with congenital amegakaryocytic thrombocytopenia, due to receive a stem cell transplant.

The chain recombines TRBV15 with TRBJ2-7, with 7 bases identical to TRBD2. V was pared by 3 bases and J by 5 bases, with 7 bases of the junction left unmatched. CDR1 LNHNV and CDR2 YYDKDF come from the germline V gene (reference sequence). The CDR3 totals 14 residues. CDR3 in amino acids: CATSRNNGRNEQYF. In DNA, the CDR3 is TGTGCCACCAGCAGGAATAACGGGAGGAACGAGCAGTACTTC.

In this sample, this clonotype turned up a few times. The CDR3 nucleotides read TGCAGTGCTAGAGATGATAGTGTCGCAGATACGCAGTATTTT. Translated: CSARDDSVADTQYF. The chain is built from TRBV20-1 and TRBJ2-3; no clear D. CDR1 and CDR2 from the germline V gene are DFQATT and SNEGSKA (reference sequence). This CDR3 contains 14 residues. V lost 0 bases and J lost 4, with 11 bases in between.

The V gene is TRBV7-9, the J gene TRBJ2-3, with D perhaps given as TRBD1 or TRBD2 (5 bases each). Germline loops: CDR1 SEHNR, CDR2 FQNEAQ (reference sequence). The CDR3 consists of 14 residues. Trimming took 6 bases from V and 0 from J, leaving 10 bases between them. The CDR3 is CASRGVGSTDTQYF. Written as DNA, the CDR3 is TGTGCCAGCAGGGGGGTAGGAAGCACAGATACGCAGTATTTT.

In this sample, this clonotype turned up a few times. The chain carries TRBV7-6 and TRBJ2-7; no firm D call. CDR1 is SGHVS and CDR2 is FNYEAQ in the germline V gene. Trimming left V 1 base short and J 5 bases short, with 18 bases between. The CDR3 is 16 amino acids. In DNA form, the CDR3 reads TGTGCCAGCAGCTTAGGCCCCTCCTTCCATGGGGACGAGCAGTACTTC. This codes for CASSLGPSFHGDEQYF.

This chain joins TRBV20-1 and TRBJ2-3; 7 bases are a match to TRBD2. The CDR3 has 14 amino acids. J gave up 6 bases and V 4 bases, and 10 bases lay outside the gene matches. Germline lookup yields CDR1 DFQATT and CDR2 SNEGSKA (reference sequence). CDR3 sequence (DNA): TGCAGTGCTAACCGGTGGGGGAGGGCGGATACGCAGTATTTT. This codes for CSANRWGRADTQYF.

This clonotype was seen ten or more times. The rearrangement uses TRBV7-9 and TRBJ2-5, with D uncertain. The CDR3 runs to 14 residues. Looked up from germline, CDR1 is SEHNR and CDR2 is FQNEAQ (reference sequence). Trimming removed 4 bases at V and 3 bases at J, with 12 bases between. CDR3 coding DNA: TGTGCCAGCAGCTACCTTGGTACAGAAGAGACCCAGTACTTC. Its translation is CASSYLGTEETQYF. Together with reference TRBV7-9 and TRBJ2-5, the CDR3 gives the full variable domain: DTGVSQNPRHKITKRGQNVTFRCDPISEHNRLYWYRQTLGQGPEFLTYFQNEAQLEKSRLLSDRFSAERPKGSFSTLEIQRTEQGDSAMYLCASSYLGTEETQYFGPGTRLLVL.

This clonotype occurred a few times. The rearrangement links TRBV7-9 to TRBJ1-1, with TRBD1 matching over 10 bases. The CDR3 length is 16 residues. CDR1 SEHNR and CDR2 FQNEAQ come from the germline V gene (reference sequence). With 5 bases clipped from V and 4 bases from J, the junction kept 10 bases outside the gene matches. CDR3 sequence reads: CASSVTGTGASTEAFF. CDR3 nucleotide sequence: TGTGCCAGCAGCGTAACCGGGACAGGGGCGTCCACTGAAGCTTTCTTT.

This clonotype turned up a few times. The genes are TRBV7-6 and TRBJ1-2; no clear D gene. The V and J ends lost 4 bases and 5 bases respectively, with 14 bases between them. The germline V gene encodes CDR1 SGHVS and CDR2 FNYEAQ. The CDR3 extends over 14 amino acids. CDR3: CASSSTVLDYGYTF. CDR3 in DNA: TGTGCCAGCAGCTCGACCGTACTCGATTATGGCTACACCTTC.

Here the CDR3 reads CASSSGQGGRNEQFF. In nucleotides, the CDR3 is TGTGCCAGCAGTTCGGGACAGGGTGGTAGGAATGAGCAGTTCTTC. The chain employs TRBV6-2 or TRBV6-3 and TRBJ2-1; 9 bases are shared with TRBD1. The length of the CDR3 is 15 residues. V lost 4 bases to trimming and J lost 7 bases; unmatched junction nucleotides: 8. Looked up from germline, CDR1 is MNHEY and CDR2 is SVGEGT.

V and J are TRBV27 and TRBJ2-1; 16 bases line up with TRBD2. Germline loops: CDR1 MNHEY, CDR2 SMNVEV (reference sequence). This CDR3 is 17 amino acids long. Losses at the gene ends were 6 bases for V and 10 bases for J; bases not matched to a gene: 12. The CDR3 region has the DNA TGTGCCAGCAGACACCTCGGGACTAGCGGGAGGGCCAGAGAGCAGTTCTTC. This codes for CASRHLGTSGRAREQFF.

The rearrangement uses TRBV12-3 or TRBV12-4 and TRBJ2-2, with 8 bases lining up with TRBD1. This CDR3 spans 17 amino acids. The J segment lost 6 bases and the V segment lost 7 bases, leaving 16 bases of the junction unmatched. CDR3 in amino acids: CASTLAVGTGHSGELFF. The CDR3 DNA reads as TGTGCCAGCACCCTGGCGGTCGGGACAGGACACTCCGGGGAGCTGTTTTTT.

By proportion, this clonotype is medium-sized. The gene calls are TRBV7-2 and TRBJ2-7; 13 nucleotides line up with TRBD2. Germline values: CDR1 SGHTA, CDR2 FQGNSA. Germline trimming cut 1 base from V and 5 bases from J; bases unmatched to any gene: 2. The CDR3 sequence is 15 residues long. The CDR3 DNA reads TGTGCCAGCAGCTTAGGACTAGCGGGAGGAAACGAGCAGTACTTC. Its translation is CASSLGLAGGNEQYF.

This clonotype appeared a few times. This rearrangement joins TRBV7-2 to TRBJ2-3, with D possibly matching TRBD2 (7 bases). The CDR3 is 15 residues long. Deletions cut 1 base from V and 2 bases from J, with 10 bases between. Germline CDR1 SGHTA, CDR2 FQGNSA. CDR3 DNA: TGTGCCAGCAGCTTAGTCCGGGGGGCCACAGATACGCAGTATTTT. This sequence encodes CASSLVRGATDTQYF.

A few counts support this clonotype. This chain uses TRBV3-1 with TRBJ1-5; no firm D call. This CDR3 spans 16 amino acids. Trimming pared 1 base from V and 3 bases from J, leaving 13 bases between. CDR1 and CDR2 (germline): LGHDT, YNNKEL (reference sequence). In DNA form, the CDR3 reads TGTGCCAGCAGCCAAGGGTATGAGGAACCCAATCAGCCCCAGCATTTT. Its protein is CASSQGYEEPNQPQHF.

This clonotype has a count of ten or more. This chain uses TRBV5-1 with TRBJ2-5; D assignment may be TRBD1 or TRBD2 (5 bases each). CDR1 and CDR2 (germline): SGHRS, YFSETQ. The CDR3 covers 14 residues. V was clipped by 7 bases and J by 0 bases, with 13 bases between them. As DNA, the CDR3 is TGCGCCAGCCAAACCGGGACGCACCAAGAGACCCAGTACTTC. Translated, it gives CASQTGTHQETQYF. Using reference TRBV5-1 and TRBJ2-5 for the parts outside the CDR3, the full variable domain is KAGVTQTPRYLIKTRGQQVTLSCSPISGHRSVSWYQQTPGQGLQFLFEYFSETQRNKGNFPGRFSGRQFSNSRSEMNVSTLELGDSALYLCASQTGTHQETQYFGPGTRLLVL.

This clonotype was observed many times. The chain has TRBV12-3 or TRBV12-4 and TRBJ1-3, with D tentatively TRBD1 (5 bases). Deletions cut 0 bases from V and 2 bases from J, with 8 bases between. The CDR3 loop spans 15 amino acids. As DNA, the CDR3 is TGTGCCAGCAGTTTAGCCCCAGGGCCTGGAAACACCATATATTTT. Its protein is CASSLAPGPGNTIYF.

This clonotype was seen only a few times. This chain connects TRBV12-3 or TRBV12-4 to TRBJ2-1; D gene unclear. This CDR3 has 15 residues. Trimming stripped 3 bases from V and 5 bases from J, with 14 bases between. The CDR3 protein is CASSFYPGENNEQFF. CDR3 sequence (DNA): TGTGCCAGCAGTTTTTACCCTGGAGAGAACAATGAGCAGTTCTTC.

This clonotype was seen many times. This sequence joins TRBV5-1 and TRBJ2-7, with 14 nucleotides matching TRBD2. J gave up 5 bases and V 1 base, and 2 bases lay outside the gene matches. In germline, CDR1 is SGHRS, CDR2 YFSETQ. This CDR3 has 15 amino acids. In nucleotides, the CDR3 is TGCGCCAGCAGCTTGAGACTAGCGGGAGGGGACGAGCAGTACTTC. Translating it yields CASSLRLAGGDEQYF.

Note on this clonotype: This sequence may be a read error, since a much larger clone differs from it by one base. The chain employs TRBV5-1 and TRBJ2-3, with a weak D call TRBD2 (6 bases). This CDR3 region has 16 residues. The germline CDR1 and CDR2 sequences are SGHRS and YFSETQ. The CDR3 loop reads CACSLKLALLTDTQYF. The CDR3 DNA reads as TGCGCCTGCAGCCTCAAGCTAGCGCTATTAACAGATACGCAGTATTTT.

The chain couples TRBV20-1 to TRBJ2-7; TRBD2 matches at 7 bases. Germline V gives CDR1 DFQATT, CDR2 SNEGSKA (reference sequence). J was trimmed by 2 bases and V by 6 bases; bases with no gene match: 7. This CDR3 comprises 13 residues. CDR3 residues: CSAPSGTTYEQYF. CDR3 nucleotides: TGCAGTGCCCCTTCCGGGACTACCTACGAGCAGTACTTC.

This rearrangement joins TRBV29-1 to TRBJ2-1; TRBD2 is a possible D gene (5 bases). With 3 bases removed from V and 0 bases from J, the gap between germline ends came to 9 bases. The CDR3 runs 14 residues. CDR1 is SQVTM and CDR2 is ANQGSEA in the germline V gene. Here the CDR3 reads CSVDVGSSYNEQFF. The DNA for the CDR3 is TGCAGCGTTGATGTGGGGAGCTCCTACAATGAGCAGTTCTTC.

The table lists this clonotype with many counts. The J gene is TRBJ1-1, the V gene TRBV29-1, with 10 bases that match TRBD1. CDR3 length: 15 amino acids. Germline assignment: CDR1 SQVTM and CDR2 ANQGSEA. The J segment lost 0 bases and the V segment lost 6 bases, leaving 7 bases of the junction unmatched. CDR3 DNA: TGCAGCGTCCTCCGACAGGGGGCGATGAACACTGAAGCTTTCTTT. This sequence encodes CSVLRQGAMNTEAFF.